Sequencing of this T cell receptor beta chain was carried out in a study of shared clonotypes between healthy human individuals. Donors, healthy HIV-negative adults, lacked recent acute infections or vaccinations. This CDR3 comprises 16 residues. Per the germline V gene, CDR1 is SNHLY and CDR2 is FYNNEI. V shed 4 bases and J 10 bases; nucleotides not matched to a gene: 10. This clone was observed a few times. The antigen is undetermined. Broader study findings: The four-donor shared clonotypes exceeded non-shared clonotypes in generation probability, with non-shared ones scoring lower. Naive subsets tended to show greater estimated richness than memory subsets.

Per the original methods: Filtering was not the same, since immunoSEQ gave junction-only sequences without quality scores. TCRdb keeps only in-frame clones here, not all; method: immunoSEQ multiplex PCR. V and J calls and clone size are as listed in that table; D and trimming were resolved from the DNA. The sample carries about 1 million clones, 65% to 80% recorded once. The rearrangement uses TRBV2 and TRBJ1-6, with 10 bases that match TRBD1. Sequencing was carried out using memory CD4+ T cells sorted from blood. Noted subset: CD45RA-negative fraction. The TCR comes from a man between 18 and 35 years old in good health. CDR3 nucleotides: TGTGCCAGCAGTGGCCGAAGGGACAGGGGTAACTCACCCCTCCACTTT. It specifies CASSGRRDRGNSPLHF.